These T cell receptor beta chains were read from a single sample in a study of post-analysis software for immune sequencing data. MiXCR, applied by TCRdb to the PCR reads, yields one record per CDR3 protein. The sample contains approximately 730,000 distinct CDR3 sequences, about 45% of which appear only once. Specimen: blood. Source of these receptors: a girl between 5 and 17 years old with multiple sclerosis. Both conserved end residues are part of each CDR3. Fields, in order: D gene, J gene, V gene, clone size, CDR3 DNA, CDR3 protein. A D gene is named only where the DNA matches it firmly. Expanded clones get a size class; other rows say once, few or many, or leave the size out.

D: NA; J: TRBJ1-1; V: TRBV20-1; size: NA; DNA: TGTAATGCTAGAGATCTGGGGAACACTGAAGCTTTCTTT; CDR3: CNARDLGNTEAFF
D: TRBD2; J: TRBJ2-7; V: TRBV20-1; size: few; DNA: TGCAGTGCTAGAGACCAAGGGACTACCTTTGACGAGCAGTACTTC; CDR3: CSARDQGTTFDEQYF
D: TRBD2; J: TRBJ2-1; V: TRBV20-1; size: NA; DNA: TGCAGTGCTAGAGGCGGGAGGGAGATCTACAATGAGCAGTTCTTC; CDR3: CSARGGREIYNEQFF
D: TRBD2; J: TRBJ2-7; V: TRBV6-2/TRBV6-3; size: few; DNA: TGTGCCACTACCACTAGCGGGAGTTCCTACGAGCAGTACTTC; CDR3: CATTTSGSSYEQYF
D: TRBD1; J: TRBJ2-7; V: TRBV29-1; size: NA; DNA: TGCAGCGGGGGACAGGGGGCCTACGAGCAGTACTTC; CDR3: CSGGQGAYEQYF
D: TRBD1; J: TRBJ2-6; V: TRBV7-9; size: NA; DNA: TGTGCCAGCAGCTTAGCGCGAGACAGGGGGCGTGGGGCCAACGTCCTGACTTTC; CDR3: CASSLARDRGRGANVLTF
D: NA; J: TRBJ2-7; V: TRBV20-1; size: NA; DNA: TGCAGTATCCGGGACACGAGCTCCTACGAGCAGTACTTC; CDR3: CSIRDTSSYEQYF
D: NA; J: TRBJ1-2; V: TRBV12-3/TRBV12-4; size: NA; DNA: TGTGCCAGCAGTTTAGATCAGCAGGGCTACACCTTC; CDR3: CASSLDQQGYTF
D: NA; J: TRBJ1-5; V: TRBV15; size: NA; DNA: TGTGCCACCAGCAGAGATAGGGCCGCAGGTCGGCCCCAGCATTTT; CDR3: CATSRDRAAGRPQHF
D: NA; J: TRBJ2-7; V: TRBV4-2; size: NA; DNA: TGTACCAGCAGCCAAGAAGGGGGATTAGGCACCTACGAGCAGTACTTC; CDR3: CTSSQEGGLGTYEQYF
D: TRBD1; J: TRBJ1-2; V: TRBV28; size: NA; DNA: TGTGCCAGCAGTTTAGGACAGGGGCGCTATGGCTACACCTTC; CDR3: CASSLGQGRYGYTF
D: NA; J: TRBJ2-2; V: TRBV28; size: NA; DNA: TGTGCCAGCAGGAGAGGGTCCGGGGAGCTGTTTTTT; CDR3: CASRRGSGELFF
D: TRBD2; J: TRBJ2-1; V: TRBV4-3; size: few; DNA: TGCGCCAGCAGCCAAGGGAGCGGGATCCATGAGCAGTTCTTC; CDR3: CASSQGSGIHEQFF
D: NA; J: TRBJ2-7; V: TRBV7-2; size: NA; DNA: TGTGCCAGCAGCTTAGTGCTATTCTACGAGCAGTACTTC; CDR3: CASSLVLFYEQYF
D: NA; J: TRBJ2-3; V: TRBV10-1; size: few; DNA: TGCGCCAGCAGTCTGACGGTGGGGGCAGATACGCAGTATTTT; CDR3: CASSLTVGADTQYF
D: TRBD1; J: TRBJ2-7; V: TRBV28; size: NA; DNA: TGTGCCAGCACTCTCCTCCTGACAGGGGCCGGCGAGCAGTACTTC; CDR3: CASTLLLTGAGEQYF
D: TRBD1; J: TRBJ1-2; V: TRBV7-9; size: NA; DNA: TGTGCCCGCAGCCAGACAGGGGGGGGATTGGACACCTTC; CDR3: CARSQTGGGLDTF
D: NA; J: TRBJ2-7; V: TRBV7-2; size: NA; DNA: TGTGCCAGCAGCTTATACCCAGGTAATTCCTACGAGCAGTACTTC; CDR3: CASSLYPGNSYEQYF
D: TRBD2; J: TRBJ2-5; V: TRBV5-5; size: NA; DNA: TGTGCCAGCAGCTTAACCCCGGAGACTAGCGGACAAGAGACCCAGTACTTC; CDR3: CASSLTPETSGQETQYF
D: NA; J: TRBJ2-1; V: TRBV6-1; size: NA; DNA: TGTGCCAGCAGTGAAACAATAGGGGGTAATGAGCAGTTCTTC; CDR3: CASSETIGGNEQFF
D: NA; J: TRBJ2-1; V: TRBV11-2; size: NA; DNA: TGTGCCAGCAGCTTAGATGTGATCCCGACGGCCTACAATGAGCAGTTCTTC; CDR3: CASSLDVIPTAYNEQFF
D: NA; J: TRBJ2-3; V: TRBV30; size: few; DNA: TGTGCCTGGAGTGAGACGACGTCGGGGCAGTATTTT; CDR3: CAWSETTSGQYF
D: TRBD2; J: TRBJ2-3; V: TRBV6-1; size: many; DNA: TGTGCCAGCAGGGGACGGACTAGCGGGAGTGGTACAGATACGCAGTATTTT; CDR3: CASRGRTSGSGTDTQYF